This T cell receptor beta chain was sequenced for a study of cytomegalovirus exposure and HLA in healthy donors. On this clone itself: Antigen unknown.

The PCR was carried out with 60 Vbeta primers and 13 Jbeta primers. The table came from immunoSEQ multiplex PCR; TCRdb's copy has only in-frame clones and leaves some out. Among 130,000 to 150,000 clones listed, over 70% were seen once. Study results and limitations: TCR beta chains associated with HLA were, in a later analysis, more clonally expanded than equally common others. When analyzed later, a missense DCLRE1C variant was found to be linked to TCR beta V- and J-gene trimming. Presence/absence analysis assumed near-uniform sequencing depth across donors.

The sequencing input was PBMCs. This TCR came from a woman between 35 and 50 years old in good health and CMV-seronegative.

Here the CDR3 reads CASSEAGRGTEAFF. In nucleotides, the CDR3 is TGTGCCAGCAGTGAAGCGGGACGGGGGACTGAAGCTTTCTTT. The V gene is TRBV6-1, the J gene TRBJ1-1; TRBD1 is a possible D gene (5 bases). The germline CDR1 and CDR2 sequences are MNHNS and SASEGT. Trimming stripped 0 bases from V and 5 bases from J, with 10 bases between. The CDR3 sequence is 14 residues long.